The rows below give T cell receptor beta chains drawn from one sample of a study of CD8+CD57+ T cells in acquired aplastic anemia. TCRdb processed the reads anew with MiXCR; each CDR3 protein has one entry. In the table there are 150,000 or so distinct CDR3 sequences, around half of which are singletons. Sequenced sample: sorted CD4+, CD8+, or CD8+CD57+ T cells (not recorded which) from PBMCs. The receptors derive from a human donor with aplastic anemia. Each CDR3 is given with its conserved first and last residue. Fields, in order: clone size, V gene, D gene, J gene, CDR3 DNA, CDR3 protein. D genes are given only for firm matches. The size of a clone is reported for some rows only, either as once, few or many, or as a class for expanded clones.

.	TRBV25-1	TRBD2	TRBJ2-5	TGTGCCAGCAGTGCTAGGTTGGGACTAGCGGGGGCCCAAGAGACCCAGTACTTC	CASSARLGLAGAQETQYF
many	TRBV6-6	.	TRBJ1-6	TGTGCCAGCAGTTACTCGGAGGGGACGGGGTCACCCCTCCACTTT	CASSYSEGTGSPLHF
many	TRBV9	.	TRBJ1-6	TGTGCCAGCAGCGTAGCCCCCGAGGATTCACCCCTCCACTTT	CASSVAPEDSPLHF
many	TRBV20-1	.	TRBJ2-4	TGCAGTGCTAGTCTTAGAGGAGTGGACATTCAGTACTTC	CSASLRGVDIQYF
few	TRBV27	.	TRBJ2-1	TGTGCCAGCAGTCCCTTTGATGGTGTTGAGCAGTTCTTC	CASSPFDGVEQFF
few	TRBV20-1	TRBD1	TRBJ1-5	TGCAGTGCCGACAACCCGACAGGGTACAATCAGCCCCAGCATTTT	CSADNPTGYNQPQHF
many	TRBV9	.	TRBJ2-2	TGTGCCAGCAGCGCTACCGGGACTGAAACCGGGGAGCTGTTTTTT	CASSATGTETGELFF
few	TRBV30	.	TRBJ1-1	TGTGCCTGGAGTTTGGTACAGAACACTGAAGCTTTCTTT	CAWSLVQNTEAFF
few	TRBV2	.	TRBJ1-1	TGTGCCAGCAGAATAGAGAGGGACACTGAAGCATCCTTT	CASRIERDTEASF
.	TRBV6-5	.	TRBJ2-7	TGTGCCAGCAGTTACTCGACAGGTTTAACGACCTACGAGCAGTACTTC	CASSYSTGLTTYEQYF
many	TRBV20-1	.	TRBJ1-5	TGCAGTGCTAGAGGAGTGAGCAATCAGCCCCAGCATTTT	CSARGVSNQPQHF
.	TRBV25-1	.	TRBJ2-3	TGTGCCAGCAGTGAACAGGCCCGAGATACGCAGTATTTT	CASSEQARDTQYF
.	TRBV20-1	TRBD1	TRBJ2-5	TGCAGTGCATCACCCGGGACAGAGGTTGGGACCCAGTACTTC	CSASPGTEVGTQYF
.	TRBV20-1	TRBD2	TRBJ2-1	TGCAGTGCTAGACGACCTATAGCGGGCAATGAGCAGTTCTTC	CSARRPIAGNEQFF
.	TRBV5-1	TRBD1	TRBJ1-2	TGCGCCAGCAGCCCTGGACAGGGCTTTCTAGGCTACACCTTC	CASSPGQGFLGYTF
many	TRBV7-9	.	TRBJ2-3	TGTGCCAGCAGCTTAAATGGAATAGATACGCAGTATTTT	CASSLNGIDTQYF
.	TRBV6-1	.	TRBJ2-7	TGTGCCAGCCCTTACGAGCAGTACTTC	CASPYEQYF
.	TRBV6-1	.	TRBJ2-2	TGTGCCAGCAGTGAACGGGGGCTCGAGGGCGCCGGGGAGCTGTTTTTT	CASSERGLEGAGELFF
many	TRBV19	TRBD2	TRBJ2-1	TGTGCCAGTAGTATTAGCGGGGGGAGGCTGGGTAACAATGAGCAGTTCTTC	CASSISGGRLGNNEQFF
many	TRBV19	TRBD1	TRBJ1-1	TGTGCCAGTAGTATGTGGACAGGGGGGAACACTGAAGCTTTCTTT	CASSMWTGGNTEAFF
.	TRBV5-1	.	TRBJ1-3	TGCGCCAGCAGTATACAGGGTGGTGGAAACACCATATATTTT	CASSIQGGGNTIYF
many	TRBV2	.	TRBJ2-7	TGTGCCAGCAGTCAAGAGGGCAGTACTTCCTACGAGCAGTACTTC	CASSQEGSTSYEQYF
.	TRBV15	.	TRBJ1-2	TGTGCCACCAGCAGAGATCAGGCGGGGGCGGACTATGGCTACACCTTC	CATSRDQAGADYGYTF
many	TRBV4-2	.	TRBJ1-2	TGTGCCAGCAGCCAAGCAGGGGAATATGGCTACACCTTC	CASSQAGEYGYTF
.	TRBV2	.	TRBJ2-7	TGTGCCAGCAGTCCGGGCCACGAGCAGTACTTC	CASSPGHEQYF
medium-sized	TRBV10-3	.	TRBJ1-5	TGTGCCATCAGCCCGGCTGACAATCAGCCCCAGCATTTT	CAISPADNQPQHF
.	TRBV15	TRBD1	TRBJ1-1	TGTGCCACCAGCCAGGGGGCTTCGAACACTGGAGCTTTCTTT	CATSQGASNTGAFF
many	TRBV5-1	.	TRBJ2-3	TGCGCCAGCAGCTCTCAGGGGACTAGCACAGATACGCAGTATTTT	CASSSQGTSTDTQYF
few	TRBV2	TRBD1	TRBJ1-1	TGTGCCAGCAGGCACAGGGGAGGGAACACTGAAGCTTTCTTT	CASRHRGGNTEAFF
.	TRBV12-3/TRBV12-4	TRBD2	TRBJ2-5	TGTGCCAGCACCGTAGCGGGGGCTGAGACCCAGTACTTC	CASTVAGAETQYF
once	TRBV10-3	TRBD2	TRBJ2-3	TGTGCCACGGATCGCGGGGGGCTTACAGATACGCAGTATTTT	CATDRGGLTDTQYF
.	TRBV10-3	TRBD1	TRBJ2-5	TGTGCCAGCAGGGGACAGGGGTCCGAACTCCCATATGAGACCCAGTACTTC	CASRGQGSELPYETQYF
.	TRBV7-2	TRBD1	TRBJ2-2	TGTGCCAGCAGGCGGACAGGGAGCACCGGGGAGCTGTTTTTT	CASRRTGSTGELFF
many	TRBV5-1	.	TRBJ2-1	TGCGCCAGCAGCTCCCAGCCGGGGATCGGAAATGAGCAGTTCTTC	CASSSQPGIGNEQFF
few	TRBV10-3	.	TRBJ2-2	TGTGCCAGCACCCATGGGGGAAGTCAGAACACCGGGGAGCTGTTTTTT	CASTHGGSQNTGELFF
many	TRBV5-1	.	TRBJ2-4	TGCGCCAGCAGCTTGGATCGACAGTTGAGGGACATTCAGTACTTC	CASSLDRQLRDIQYF
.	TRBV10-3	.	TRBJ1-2	TGTGCCATCAGTGAGTCGACGGAAAGGAAAACCGGCTACACCTTC	CAISESTERKTGYTF
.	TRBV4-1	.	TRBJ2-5	TGCGCCAGCAGCCAAGAAGAGTCTAGCCCCCAGTACTTC	CASSQEESSPQYF
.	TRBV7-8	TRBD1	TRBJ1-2	TGTGCCAGCAGCTTAGTCAGGGGGAACTATGGCTACACCTTC	CASSLVRGNYGYTF
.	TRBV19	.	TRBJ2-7	TGTGCCAGTACCACGACCGGGGGCTCCTACGAGCAGTACTTC	CASTTTGGSYEQYF
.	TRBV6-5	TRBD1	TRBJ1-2	TGTGCCAGCAGTCAGGGGGCGGCTGGCTACACCTTC	CASSQGAAGYTF
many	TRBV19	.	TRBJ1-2	TGTGCCAGTAGTATTCCGGGACTATCGCGGGGCTACACCTTC	CASSIPGLSRGYTF
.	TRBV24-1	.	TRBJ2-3	TGTGCCACGCAGAGCGGAGATACGCAGTATTTT	CATQSGDTQYF
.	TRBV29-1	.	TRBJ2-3	TGCAGCTCCTCAACAGGGAGAACCACAGATACGCAGTATTTT	CSSSTGRTTDTQYF
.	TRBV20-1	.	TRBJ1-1	TGCAGTGCTAGCGACTGGGGAAACACTGAAGTTTTCTTT	CSASDWGNTEVFF
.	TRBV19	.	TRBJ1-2	TGTGCCAGTATACGGGCCGGGGGCTACACCTTC	CASIRAGGYTF
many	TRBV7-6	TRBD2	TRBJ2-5	TGTGCCAGCAGCGTGGGGACTAGCGGGAGGGCCCGAGAGACCCAGTACTTC	CASSVGTSGRARETQYF
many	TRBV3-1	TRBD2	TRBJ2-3	TGTGCCAGCAGCCAGGGGGAGGGTCATACAGATACGCAGTATTTT	CASSQGEGHTDTQYF
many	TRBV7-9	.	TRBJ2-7	TGTGCCAGCAGCTCGGACAGAGCGGGGATCTACGAGCAGTACTTC	CASSSDRAGIYEQYF